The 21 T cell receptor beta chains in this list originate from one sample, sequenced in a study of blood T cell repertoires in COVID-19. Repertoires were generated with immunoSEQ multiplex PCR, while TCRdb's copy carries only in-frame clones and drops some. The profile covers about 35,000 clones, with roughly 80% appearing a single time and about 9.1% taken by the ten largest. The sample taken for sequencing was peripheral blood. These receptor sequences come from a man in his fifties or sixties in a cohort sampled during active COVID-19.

CDR3 DNA: TGTGCCACCAGTGAACCCGGGGGACTCTACCAAGGGCAGTACTTC. Translation: CATSEPGGLYQGQYF. The chain couples TRBV24-1 to TRBJ2-7; D possibly corresponds to TRBD2 (6 bases). The germline V gene has CDR1 KGHDR and CDR2 SFDVKD. Deletions cut 4 bases from V and 9 bases from J, with 21 bases between. The length of the CDR3 is 15 residues.

CDR3 in amino acids: CASSQIPLAGFEQYF. For the CDR3, the DNA is TGCGCCAGCAGCCAAATCCCGCTAGCGGGCTTCGAGCAGTACTTC. V usage is TRBV4-1 and J usage is TRBJ2-7; 8 nucleotides align to TRBD2. Looked up from germline, CDR1 is MGHRA and CDR2 is YSYEKL. V lost 2 bases, J lost 6 bases, and 9 bases stayed unmatched. The length of the CDR3 is 15 residues.

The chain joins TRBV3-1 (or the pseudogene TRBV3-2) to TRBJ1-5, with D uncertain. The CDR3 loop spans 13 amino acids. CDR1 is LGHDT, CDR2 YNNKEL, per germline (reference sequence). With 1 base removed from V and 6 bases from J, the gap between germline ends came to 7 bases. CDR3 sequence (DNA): TGTGCCAGCAGCCAAGCCTCGGGTCAGCCCCAGCATTTT. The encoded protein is CASSQASGQPQHF.

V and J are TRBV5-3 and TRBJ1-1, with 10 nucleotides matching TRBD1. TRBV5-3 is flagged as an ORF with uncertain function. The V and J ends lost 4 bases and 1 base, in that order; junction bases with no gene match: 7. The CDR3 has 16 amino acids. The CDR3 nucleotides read TGTGCCAGAAGCCTCGGGACAGGGGTTGGGAACACTGAAGCTTTCTTT. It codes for CARSLGTGVGNTEAFF.

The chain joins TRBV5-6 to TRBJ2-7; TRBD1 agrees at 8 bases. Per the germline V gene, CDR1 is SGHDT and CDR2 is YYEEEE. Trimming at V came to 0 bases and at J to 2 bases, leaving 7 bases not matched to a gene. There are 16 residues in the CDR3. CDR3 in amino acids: CASSLATGQAAYEQYF. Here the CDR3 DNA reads TGTGCCAGCAGCTTGGCTACGGGACAGGCAGCCTACGAGCAGTACTTC.

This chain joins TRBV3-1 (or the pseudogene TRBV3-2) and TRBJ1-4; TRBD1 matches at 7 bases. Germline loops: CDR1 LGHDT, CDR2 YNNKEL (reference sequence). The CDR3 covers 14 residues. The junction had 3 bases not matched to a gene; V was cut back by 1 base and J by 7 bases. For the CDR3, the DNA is TGTGCCAGCAGCCAAGGAGGGGGCATTGAAAAACTGTTTTTT. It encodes CASSQGGGIEKLFF.

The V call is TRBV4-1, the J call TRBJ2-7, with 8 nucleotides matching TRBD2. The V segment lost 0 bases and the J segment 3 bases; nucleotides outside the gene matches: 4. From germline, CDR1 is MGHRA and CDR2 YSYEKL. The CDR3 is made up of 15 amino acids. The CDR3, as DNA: TGCGCCAGCAGCCAAGATTGGCTAGCGGGCTACGAGCAGTACTTC. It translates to CASSQDWLAGYEQYF.

This CDR3 is CASSIGGQGISYEQYF. The CDR3, as DNA: TGTGCCAGTAGTATAGGGGGACAGGGGATTTCCTACGAGCAGTACTTC. The V call is TRBV19, the J call TRBJ2-7; 10 bases agree with TRBD1. The CDR3 has 16 residues. CDR1 is LNHDA and CDR2 is SQIVND in the germline V gene (reference sequence). Trimming took 1 base from V and 1 from J; bases not matched to a gene: 4.

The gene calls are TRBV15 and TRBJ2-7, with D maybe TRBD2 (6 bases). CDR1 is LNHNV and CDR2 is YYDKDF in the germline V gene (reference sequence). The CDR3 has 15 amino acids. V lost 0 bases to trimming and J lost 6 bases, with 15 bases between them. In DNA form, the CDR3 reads TGTGCCACCAGCAGAGACCGACTAGACTCAGCCGAGCAGTACTTC. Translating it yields CATSRDRLDSAEQYF. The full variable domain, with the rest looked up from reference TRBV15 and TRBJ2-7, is DAMVIQNPRYQVTQFGKPVTLSCSQTLNHNVMYWYQQKSSQAPKLLFHYYDKDFNNEADTPDNFQSRRPNTSFCFLDIRSPGLGDTAMYLCATSRDRLDSAEQYFGPGTRLTVT.

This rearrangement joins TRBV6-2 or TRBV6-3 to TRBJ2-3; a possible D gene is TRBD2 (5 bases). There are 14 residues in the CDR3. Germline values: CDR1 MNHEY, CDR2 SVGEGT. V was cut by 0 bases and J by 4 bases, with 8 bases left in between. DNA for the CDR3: TGTGCCAGCAGTTACTCGAGGGATGCAGATACGCAGTATTTT. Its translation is CASSYSRDADTQYF.

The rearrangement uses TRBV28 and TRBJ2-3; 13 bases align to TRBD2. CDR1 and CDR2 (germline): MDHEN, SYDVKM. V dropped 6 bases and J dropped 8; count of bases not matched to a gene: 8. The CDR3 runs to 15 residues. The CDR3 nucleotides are TGTGCCAGCAGATGGACTAGCGGGAGAGTAGCTACGCAGTATTTT. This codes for CASRWTSGRVATQYF.

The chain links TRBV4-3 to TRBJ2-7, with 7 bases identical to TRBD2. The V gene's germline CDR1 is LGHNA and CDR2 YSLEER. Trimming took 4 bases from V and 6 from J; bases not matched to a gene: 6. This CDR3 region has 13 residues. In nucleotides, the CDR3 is TGCGCCAGCAGCCTCTTGGGGGGGTCCGAGCAGTACTTC. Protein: CASSLLGGSEQYF.

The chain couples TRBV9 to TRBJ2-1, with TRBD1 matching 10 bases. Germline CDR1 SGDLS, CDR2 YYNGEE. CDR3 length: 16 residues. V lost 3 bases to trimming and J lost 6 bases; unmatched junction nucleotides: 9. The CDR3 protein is CASSDIPGTGVNEQFF. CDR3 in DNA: TGTGCCAGCAGCGACATACCCGGGACAGGGGTCAATGAGCAGTTCTTC. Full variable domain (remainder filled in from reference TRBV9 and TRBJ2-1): DSGVTQTPKHLITATGQRVTLRCSPRSGDLSVYWYQQSLDQGLQFLIQYYNGEERAKGNILERFSAQQFPDLHSELNLSSLELGDSALYFCASSDIPGTGVNEQFFGPGTRLTVL.

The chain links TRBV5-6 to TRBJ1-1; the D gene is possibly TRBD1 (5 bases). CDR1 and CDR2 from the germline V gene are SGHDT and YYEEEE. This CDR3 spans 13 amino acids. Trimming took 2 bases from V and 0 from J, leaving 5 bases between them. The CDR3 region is CASSFRVNTEAFF. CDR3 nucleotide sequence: TGTGCCAGCAGCTTCAGGGTGAACACTGAAGCTTTCTTT.

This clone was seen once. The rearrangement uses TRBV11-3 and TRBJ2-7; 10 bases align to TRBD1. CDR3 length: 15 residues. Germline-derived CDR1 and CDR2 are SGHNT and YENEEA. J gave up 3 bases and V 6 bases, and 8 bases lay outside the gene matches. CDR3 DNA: TGTGCCAGCAGAGGCCGGGACAGGGGACTCTACGAGCAGTACTTC. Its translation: CASRGRDRGLYEQYF.

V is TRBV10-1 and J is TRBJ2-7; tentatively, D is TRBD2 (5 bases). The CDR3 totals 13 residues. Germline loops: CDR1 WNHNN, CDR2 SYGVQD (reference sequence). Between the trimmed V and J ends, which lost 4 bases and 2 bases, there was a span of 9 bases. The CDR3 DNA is TGCGCCAGCAGTGGACCCGGGACCTACGAGCAGTACTTC. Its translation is CASSGPGTYEQYF.

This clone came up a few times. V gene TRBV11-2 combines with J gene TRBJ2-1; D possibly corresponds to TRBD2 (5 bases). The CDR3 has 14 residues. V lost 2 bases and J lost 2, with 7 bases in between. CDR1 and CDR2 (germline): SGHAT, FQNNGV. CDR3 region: CASSLMRAYNEQFF. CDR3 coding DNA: TGTGCCAGCAGCTTAATGCGGGCCTACAATGAGCAGTTCTTC. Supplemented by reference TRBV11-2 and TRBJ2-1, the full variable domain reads EAGVAQSPRYKIIEKRQSVAFWCNPISGHATLYWYQQILGQGPKLLIQFQNNGVVDDSQLPKDRFSAERLKGVDSTLKIQPAKLEDSAVYLCASSLMRAYNEQFFGPGTRLTVL.

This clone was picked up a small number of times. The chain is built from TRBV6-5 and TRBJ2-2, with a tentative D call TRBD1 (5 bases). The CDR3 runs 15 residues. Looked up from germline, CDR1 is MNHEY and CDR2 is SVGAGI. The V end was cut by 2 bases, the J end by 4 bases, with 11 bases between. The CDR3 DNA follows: TGTGCCAGCAGTTACATGGCTCAGGGCACCGGGGAGCTGTTTTTT. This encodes CASSYMAQGTGELFF.

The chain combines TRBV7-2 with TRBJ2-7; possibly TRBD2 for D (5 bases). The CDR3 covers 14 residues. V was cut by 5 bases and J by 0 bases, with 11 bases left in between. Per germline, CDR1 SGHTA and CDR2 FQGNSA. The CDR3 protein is CASSLPDFSYEQYF. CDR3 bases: TGTGCCAGCAGCCTGCCGGACTTCTCCTACGAGCAGTACTTC. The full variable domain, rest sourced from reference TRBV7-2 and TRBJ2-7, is GAGVSQSPSNKVTEKGKDVELRCDPISGHTALYWYRQSLGQGLEFLIYFQGNSAPDKSGLPSDRFSAERTGGSVSTLTIQRTQQEDSAVYLCASSLPDFSYEQYFGPGTRLTVT.

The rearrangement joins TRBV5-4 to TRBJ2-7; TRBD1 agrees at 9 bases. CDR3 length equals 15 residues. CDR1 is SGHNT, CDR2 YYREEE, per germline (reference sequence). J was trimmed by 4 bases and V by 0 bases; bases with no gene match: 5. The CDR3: CASSLVGQGTYEQYF. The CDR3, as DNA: TGTGCCAGCAGCTTGGTGGGACAGGGAACGTACGAGCAGTACTTC.

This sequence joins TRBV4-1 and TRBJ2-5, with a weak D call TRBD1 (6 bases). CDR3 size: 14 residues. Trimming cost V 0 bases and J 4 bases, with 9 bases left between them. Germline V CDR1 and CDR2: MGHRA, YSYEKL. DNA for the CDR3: TGCGCCAGCAGCCAAGATCAAGGGGGAGAGACCCAGTACTTC. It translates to CASSQDQGGETQYF.